The 22 T cell receptor beta chains listed next were all sequenced from one sample in a study of blood T cell repertoires in COVID-19. Libraries were prepared by immunoSEQ multiplex PCR; TCRdb keeps only in-frame clonotypes and omits some of them. The sample carries 200,000 to 250,000 clones, roughly 90% recorded once. What was sequenced was peripheral blood. All receptors derive from a man aged 40-55 years with active or convalescent COVID-19.

This chain uses TRBV3-1 (or the pseudogene TRBV3-2) with TRBJ1-1; no reliable D call. This CDR3 has 14 residues. With 3 bases removed from V and 0 bases from J, the gap between germline ends came to 8 bases. CDR1 and CDR2 from the germline V gene are LGHDT and YNNKEL (reference sequence). The CDR3 DNA sequence: TGTGCCAGCAGCCACCGTCCGTTGAACACTGAAGCTTTCTTT. It is translated as CASSHRPLNTEAFF.

The rearrangement joins TRBV2 to TRBJ2-7; TRBD1 matches 9 bases. This CDR3 is 14 amino acids long. The germline CDR1 and CDR2 sequences are SNHLY and FYNNEI. The junction had 6 bases not matched to a gene; V was cut back by 6 bases and J by 3 bases. In DNA form, the CDR3 reads TGTGCCAGCAGCGCCGGGACAGGGTACTACGAGCAGTACTTC. It codes for CASSAGTGYYEQYF.

The chain recombines TRBV19 with TRBJ1-4, with 7 nucleotides matching TRBD1. Germline assignment: CDR1 LNHDA and CDR2 SQIVND (reference sequence). This CDR3 has 15 residues. The V and J ends lost 4 bases and 0 bases, in that order; junction bases with no gene match: 2. The CDR3 DNA follows: TGTGCCAGTAGTAGCGGGACAGCAACTAATGAAAAACTGTTTTTT. Encoded protein: CASSSGTATNEKLFF.

This chain joins TRBV4-2 and TRBJ1-3; the D gene is possibly TRBD1 (6 bases). Germline lookup yields CDR1 LGHNA and CDR2 YNFKEQ. This CDR3 is built from 15 residues. V lost 1 base to trimming and J lost 0 bases, with 7 bases between them. CDR3 nucleotides: TGTGCCAGCAGCCAAGGGACAGCCTCTGGAAACACCATATATTTT. Its translation is CASSQGTASGNTIYF.

The chain joins TRBV6-5 to TRBJ2-2; D remains unclear. V lost 6 bases to trimming and J lost 1 base, with 9 bases between them. Germline values: CDR1 MNHEY, CDR2 SVGAGI. This CDR3 has 14 residues. The CDR3 reads CASSARWNTGELFF. DNA of the CDR3: TGTGCCAGCAGCGCCCGGTGGAACACCGGGGAGCTGTTTTTT.

The chain carries TRBV3-1 (or the pseudogene TRBV3-2) and TRBJ1-1; a weak D match, TRBD1 (6 bases). The CDR3 spans 14 residues. CDR1 is LGHDT and CDR2 is YNNKEL in the germline V gene (reference sequence). V shed 4 bases and J shed 1 base, with 10 bases lying between them. CDR3 bases: TGTGCCAGCAGCCTTGGGACAACGAACACTGAAGCTTTCTTT. Protein: CASSLGTTNTEAFF.

V gene TRBV24-1 combines with J gene TRBJ2-1, with 10 positions matching TRBD1. The V gene's germline CDR1 is KGHDR and CDR2 SFDVKD. V was clipped by 10 bases and J by 7 bases; unmatched bases: 9. The CDR3 spans 14 residues. This CDR3 reads CATGRDRGGNEQFF. The CDR3 region has the DNA TGTGCCACAGGCCGGGACAGGGGCGGAAATGAGCAGTTCTTC.

The CDR3 DNA reads as TGTGCCAGTAGTATATATAGAGCCTTGAACACTGAAGCTTTCTTT. Protein sequence: CASSIYRALNTEAFF. The gene calls are TRBV19 and TRBJ1-1; D not certain. This CDR3 has 15 amino acids. Trimming took off 2 bases at V and 0 bases at J, with 10 bases between the two ends. Germline loops: CDR1 LNHDA, CDR2 SQIVND (reference sequence).

The chain is built from TRBV5-1 and TRBJ2-1, with TRBD2 identical over 10 bases. CDR1 is SGHRS and CDR2 is YFSETQ in the germline V gene. The junction had 8 bases not matched to a gene; V was cut back by 0 bases and J by 2 bases. CDR3 size: 18 residues. The CDR3 spells CASSLETSGVAAYNEQFF. DNA for the CDR3: TGCGCCAGCAGCTTGGAAACTAGCGGGGTCGCTGCCTACAATGAGCAGTTCTTC.

The rearrangement uses TRBV28 and TRBJ1-2; D remains unclear. CDR3 length equals 19 residues. Per the germline V gene, CDR1 is MDHEN and CDR2 is SYDVKM. V gave up 6 bases and J gave up 3 bases, with 29 bases separating them. CDR3 nucleotides: TGTGCCAGCAGCCCACACCTACCCCTCGGGCGGGGAATACACTATGGCTACACCTTC. It is translated as CASSPHLPLGRGIHYGYTF.

The rearrangement uses TRBV27 and TRBJ1-1, with D unresolved. V was trimmed by 0 bases and J by 0 bases, leaving 8 bases between them. This CDR3 is built from 15 residues. CDR1 MNHEY and CDR2 SMNVEV come from the germline V gene (reference sequence). The CDR3 here is CASSLSRSLNTEAFF. The DNA of the CDR3 is TGTGCCAGCAGTTTATCGAGGTCTTTGAACACTGAAGCTTTCTTT.

This rearrangement joins TRBV6-6 to TRBJ2-2, with no clear D. The length of the CDR3 is 14 residues. CDR1 is MNHNY and CDR2 is SVGAGI in the germline V gene (reference sequence). V shed 10 bases and J shed 1 base, with 13 bases lying between them. CDR3 sequence: CAINHEQNTGELFF. Written as DNA, the CDR3 is TGTGCCATCAATCACGAACAGAACACCGGGGAGCTGTTTTTT.

The chain carries TRBV19 and TRBJ1-1, with D unclear. CDR1 and CDR2 (germline): LNHDA, SQIVND (reference sequence). Deletions cut 2 bases from V and 3 bases from J, with 4 bases between. The CDR3 is made up of 12 amino acids. CDR3 coding DNA: TGTGCCAGTAGTATAACGGACACTGAAGCTTTCTTT. It codes for CASSITDTEAFF.

J is TRBJ1-5 and V is TRBV12-5; D ambiguous. Germline-derived CDR1 and CDR2 are LGHNT and FRNRAP. V shed 2 bases and J shed 3 bases, with 5 bases lying between them. The CDR3 consists of 13 residues. CDR3 coding DNA: TGTGCTAGTGGTTTGCACTTCAATCAGCCCCAGCATTTT. It codes for CASGLHFNQPQHF.

This chain links TRBV28 with TRBJ1-2, with 9 bases identical to TRBD1. The J segment lost 2 bases and the V segment lost 8 bases, leaving 3 bases of the junction unmatched. CDR3 length: 13 residues. Germline V lookup: CDR1 MDHEN, CDR2 SYDVKM. CDR3 protein: CASGQGINYGYTF. The CDR3 DNA is TGTGCCAGCGGACAGGGGATAAACTATGGCTACACCTTC.

The chain carries TRBV2 and TRBJ2-1; tentatively, D is TRBD2 (5 bases). The CDR3 runs to 13 residues. Between the trimmed V and J ends, which lost 7 bases and 6 bases, there was a span of 13 bases. CDR1 SNHLY and CDR2 FYNNEI come from the germline V gene. The CDR3 DNA follows: TGTGCCAGCACCGTCGGGGTGGGCAATGAGCAGTTCTTC. This gives the protein CASTVGVGNEQFF.

The gene calls are TRBV4-1 and TRBJ2-1; a possible D gene is TRBD2 (6 bases). Per germline, CDR1 MGHRA and CDR2 YSYEKL. The V end lost 0 bases, the J end lost 9 bases, and 15 bases lay between the germline ends. The CDR3 covers 15 residues. CDR3 in amino acids: CASSQDLREIAEQFF. CDR3 DNA: TGCGCCAGCAGCCAAGATCTACGGGAGATAGCTGAGCAGTTCTTC.

This rearrangement joins TRBV24-1 to TRBJ2-2, with a weak D call TRBD1 (5 bases). The CDR3 runs 16 residues. V lost 4 bases and J 2 bases, leaving 13 bases between the germline ends. CDR1 is KGHDR, CDR2 SFDVKD, per germline. CDR3 nucleotides: TGTGCCACCAGTGACCCAGGGCCAGCTAACACCGGGGAGCTGTTTTTT. Amino acids: CATSDPGPANTGELFF.

The CDR3 protein is CASAADRTNTGELFF. The CDR3 DNA follows: TGTGCCAGCGCCGCGGACAGGACGAACACCGGGGAGCTGTTTTTT. The chain has TRBV21-1 and TRBJ2-2; the table gives TRBD1 as D, unverified against the DNA. TRBV21-1 is a pseudogene locus. This CDR3 contains 15 residues.

The chain employs TRBV11-1 and TRBJ2-7, with D possibly being TRBD1 (5 bases). Germline V gene sequence: CDR1 SGHAT, CDR2 FQDESV (reference sequence). Trimming cost V 1 base and J 2 bases, with 9 bases left between them. This CDR3 contains 14 residues. CDR3 coding DNA: TGTGCCAGCAGCTTAGAGGGGTGGCCCTACGAGCAGTACTTC. It encodes CASSLEGWPYEQYF. The variable domain in full, with the rest retrieved from reference TRBV11-1 and TRBJ2-7, is EAEVAQSPRYKITEKSQAVAFWCDPISGHATLYWYRQILGQGPELLVQFQDESVVDDSQLPKDRFSAERLKGVDSTLKIQPAELGDSAMYLCASSLEGWPYEQYFGPGTRLTVT.

CDR3 sequence: CSVEDGQGAYEQYF. CDR3 DNA sequence: TGCAGCGTTGAAGACGGACAGGGAGCCTACGAGCAGTACTTC. The chain links TRBV29-1 to TRBJ2-7; TRBD1 agrees at 8 bases. Germline values: CDR1 SQVTM, CDR2 ANQGSEA. The CDR3 contains 14 residues. The trim removed 0 bases at V and 2 bases at J, leaving 3 bases unmatched.

The chain joins TRBV2 to TRBJ1-2, with TRBD1 matching over 9 bases. The CDR3 sequence is 13 residues long. CDR1 SNHLY and CDR2 FYNNEI come from the germline V gene. With V trimmed by 4 bases and J by 7 bases, 4 bases remained unmatched. The CDR3 DNA reads TGTGCCAGCAGTGCACAGGGGGCGATTGGCTACACCTTC. Encoded protein: CASSAQGAIGYTF.